These 29 T cell receptor beta chains were sequenced from one sample in a study of control samples from healthy donors and cancer patients. Using immunoSEQ multiplex PCR, the repertoire was profiled, and TCRdb retains in-frame clones only, with some absent. The data hold 75,000 to 90,000 clones, with 85% observed a single time. Sequencing was carried out using blood. The source of these receptors is a woman aged 40-49 years in good health.

The chain recombines TRBV5-1 with TRBJ2-6, with TRBD1 matching over 9 bases. The CDR3 consists of 16 residues. Germline CDR1 is SGHRS and CDR2 is YFSETQ. The V gene end was trimmed by 9 bases and the J gene end by 0 bases; junction bases not matched to a gene: 7. DNA for the CDR3: TGCGCCACCGGACAGGGGACCCTCTCTGGGGCCAACGTCCTGACTTTC. Amino acid sequence: CATGQGTLSGANVLTF.

This chain uses TRBV19 with TRBJ1-1; D possibly corresponds to TRBD1 (5 bases). Germline CDR1 LNHDA, CDR2 SQIVND (reference sequence). The length of the CDR3 is 15 residues. With 0 bases removed from V and 2 bases from J, the gap between germline ends came to 10 bases. The CDR3 region has the DNA TGTGCCAGTAGTATAGACCGGGACCCTAACACTGAAGCTTTCTTT. As protein: CASSIDRDPNTEAFF. Full variable domain (missing parts from reference TRBV19 and TRBJ1-1): DGGITQSPKYLFRKEGQNVTLSCEQNLNHDAMYWYRQDPGQGLRLIYYSQIVNDFQKGDIAEGYSVSREKKESFPLTVTSAQKNPTAFYLCASSIDRDPNTEAFFGQGTRLTVV.

This chain connects TRBV7-2 to TRBJ2-1; D remains unclear. Germline loops: CDR1 SGHTA, CDR2 FQGNSA. Trimming took 1 base from V and 1 from J, leaving 5 bases between them. This CDR3 has 14 residues. The DNA of the CDR3 is TGTGCCAGCAGCTTAGGGGGTTCCTACAATGAGCAGTTCTTC. This sequence encodes CASSLGGSYNEQFF.

V is TRBV12-5 and J is TRBJ2-2; D ambiguous. The CDR3 consists of 15 residues. V lost 5 bases and J 4 bases, leaving 14 bases between the germline ends. Germline CDR1 and CDR2: LGHNT and FRNRAP. CDR3 sequence reads: CASGPNLLITGELFF. The CDR3 bases are TGTGCTAGTGGTCCCAACCTCCTGATCACCGGGGAGCTGTTTTTT.

The genes are TRBV3-1 (or the pseudogene TRBV3-2) and TRBJ2-2; 10 nucleotides align to TRBD2. The CDR3 has 15 amino acids. V was clipped by 2 bases and J by 6 bases; unmatched bases: 3. Per germline, CDR1 LGHDT and CDR2 YNNKEL (reference sequence). CDR3 region: CASSQTGTSAGELFF. CDR3 DNA: TGTGCCAGCAGCCAAACCGGGACTAGCGCCGGGGAGCTGTTTTTT.

This clone was found once. The chain combines TRBV6-2 or TRBV6-3 with TRBJ2-6; 7 nucleotides align to TRBD2. The ends lost 4 bases at V and 0 bases at J; junction bases unmatched: 9. The germline gives CDR1 MNHEY, CDR2 SVGEGT. The CDR3 covers 18 residues. CDR3 loop: CASSSPAGPGSGANVLTF. In DNA, the CDR3 is TGTGCCAGCAGTTCCCCAGCGGGGCCGGGCTCTGGGGCCAACGTCCTGACTTTC.

This sequence joins TRBV5-1 and TRBJ1-1; a possible D gene is TRBD1 (5 bases). Between the trimmed V and J ends, which lost 7 bases and 1 base, there was a span of 17 bases. This CDR3 region has 15 residues. The germline V gene has CDR1 SGHRS and CDR2 YFSETQ. Here the CDR3 reads CASGRGSTTNTEAFF. The CDR3 DNA is TGCGCCAGCGGTCGGGGCAGTACGACGAACACTGAAGCTTTCTTT.

The V gene is TRBV7-2, the J gene TRBJ2-7; D possibly corresponds to TRBD2 (7 bases). CDR1 is SGHTA, CDR2 FQGNSA, per germline. This CDR3 region has 16 residues. Deletions cut 0 bases from V and 1 base from J, with 13 bases between. CDR3 bases: TGTGCCAGCAGCTTAGCGGGGGGGCAGGTATCCTACGAGCAGTACTTC. It encodes CASSLAGGQVSYEQYF.

The J gene is TRBJ2-2, the V gene TRBV6-5; 9 bases fit TRBD2. CDR1 and CDR2 from the germline V gene are MNHEY and SVGAGI. The CDR3 is 15 residues long. V shed 2 bases, J shed 6 bases, and the junction held 4 bases outside the gene matches. The CDR3 DNA sequence: TGTGCCAGCAGTTACGGCGGGGGGGCTTCCGGGGAGCTGTTTTTT. Translating gives CASSYGGGASGELFF.

The V call is TRBV4-1, the J call TRBJ1-6; tentative D call: TRBD1 (5 bases). V lost 1 base and J lost 9, with 16 bases in between. Per germline, CDR1 MGHRA and CDR2 YSYEKL. This CDR3 region has 16 residues. Written as DNA, the CDR3 is TGCGCCAGCAGCCAAGGAGCTCCCGGGGGTGGTTCACCCCTCCACTTT. The encoded protein is CASSQGAPGGGSPLHF.

This clone appeared a few times. The chain employs TRBV3-1 (or the pseudogene TRBV3-2) and TRBJ2-7; TRBD2 agrees at 7 bases. Germline V gives CDR1 LGHDT, CDR2 YNNKEL (reference sequence). CDR3 length equals 15 residues. V shed 0 bases and J 5 bases; nucleotides not matched to a gene: 7. CDR3 residues: CASSQDPISGDEQYF. Written as DNA, the CDR3 is TGTGCCAGCAGCCAAGACCCAATCAGCGGGGACGAGCAGTACTTC.

The rearrangement uses TRBV4-3 and TRBJ1-6; TRBD1 is a possible D gene (6 bases). Deletions cut 0 bases from V and 11 bases from J, with 11 bases between. This CDR3 region has 14 residues. Germline values: CDR1 LGHNA, CDR2 YSLEER. The CDR3: CASSQDWRDTPLHF. CDR3 nucleotides: TGCGCCAGCAGCCAAGATTGGAGGGACACACCCCTCCACTTT.

The CDR3 nucleotides are TGTGCCAGCAGCTTAGACGACAGGGTGACTGAAGCTTTCTTT. It encodes CASSLDDRVTEAFF. The V call is TRBV7-2, the J call TRBJ1-1; 7 nucleotides match TRBD1. The CDR3 has 14 amino acids. J lost 5 bases, V lost 1 base, and 4 bases had no gene match. Per germline, CDR1 SGHTA and CDR2 FQGNSA. Full variable domain (rest looked up from reference TRBV7-2 and TRBJ1-1): GAGVSQSPSNKVTEKGKDVELRCDPISGHTALYWYRQSLGQGLEFLIYFQGNSAPDKSGLPSDRFSAERTGGSVSTLTIQRTQQEDSAVYLCASSLDDRVTEAFFGQGTRLTVV.

The chain has TRBV2 and TRBJ1-2; D gene unclear. The CDR3 has 14 residues. With 7 bases removed from V and 8 bases from J, the gap between germline ends came to 20 bases. The germline CDR1 and CDR2 sequences are SNHLY and FYNNEI. CDR3 region: CASIPDGTERGYTF. The DNA for the CDR3 is TGTGCCAGCATACCAGACGGCACCGAAAGGGGCTACACCTTC.

The chain links TRBV6-4 to TRBJ2-2; 8 positions match TRBD2. Looked up from germline, CDR1 is MRHNA and CDR2 is SNTAGT. Trimming at V came to 5 bases and at J to 6 bases, leaving 8 bases not matched to a gene. The CDR3 is 15 residues long. The CDR3 nucleotides read TGTGCCAGCAGTCTTGACGGGGGGGCCGCCGGGGAGCTGTTTTTT. Translated: CASSLDGGAAGELFF.

V gene TRBV4-3 combines with J gene TRBJ1-4, with a possible D match to TRBD1 (5 bases). The germline V gene has CDR1 LGHNA and CDR2 YSLEER. The CDR3 runs to 16 residues. V was pared by 0 bases and J by 7 bases, with 15 bases between. CDR3 DNA: TGCGCCAGCAGCCAAGATCTGGGGACTAGGGGTGAAAAACTGTTTTTT. Amino acid sequence: CASSQDLGTRGEKLFF.

The chain couples TRBV7-2 to TRBJ1-1; no reliable D call. In germline, CDR1 is SGHTA, CDR2 FQGNSA. Trimming took off 0 bases at V and 6 bases at J, with 5 bases between the two ends. The CDR3 totals 12 residues. CDR3 sequence: CASSLAGPEAFF. CDR3 DNA sequence: TGTGCCAGCAGCTTAGCAGGTCCTGAAGCTTTCTTT.

The J gene is TRBJ2-2, the V gene TRBV7-3, with a weak D call TRBD2 (6 bases). This CDR3 spans 15 amino acids. Germline CDR1 reads SGHTA; CDR2 reads FQGTGA. The V gene lost 4 bases and the J gene lost 7 bases, with 16 bases spanning the gap. For the CDR3, the DNA is TGTGCCAGCAGCTCGGGACCCCGGGGAGGCGGGGAGCTGTTTTTT. Protein: CASSSGPRGGGELFF.

This chain connects TRBV5-6 to TRBJ2-7, with D perhaps matching TRBD1 (5 bases). Looked up from germline, CDR1 is SGHDT and CDR2 is YYEEEE. The V and J ends lost 4 bases and 1 base respectively, with 15 bases between them. The CDR3 extends over 15 amino acids. The CDR3 is CASSRVQGWSYEQYF. The CDR3 DNA reads as TGTGCCAGCAGCCGGGTGCAGGGCTGGTCCTACGAGCAGTACTTC.

V usage is TRBV29-1 and J usage is TRBJ1-1; 10 positions match TRBD1. The length of the CDR3 is 12 residues. The germline gives CDR1 SQVTM, CDR2 ANQGSEA. The CDR3 DNA sequence: TGCAGTGCTGGGACAGGGGACACTGAAGCTTTCTTT. Translating it yields CSAGTGDTEAFF.

The chain employs TRBV20-1 and TRBJ2-7; 8 positions agree with TRBD1. Unmatched junction bases numbered 5, after V lost 3 bases and J lost 4 bases. The CDR3 extends over 13 amino acids. Germline V gene data show CDR1 as DFQATT and CDR2 as SNEGSKA (reference sequence). CDR3 coding DNA: TGCAGTGCTAGTGGGACAGGAGGGTACGAGCAGTACTTC. It is translated as CSASGTGGYEQYF.

V gene TRBV4-3 combines with J gene TRBJ2-7, with D maybe TRBD2 (5 bases). CDR1 LGHNA and CDR2 YSLEER come from the germline V gene. The CDR3 sequence is 15 residues long. With 0 bases removed from V and 3 bases from J, the gap between germline ends came to 12 bases. The CDR3, as DNA: TGCGCCAGCAGCCAAGATTTTGCGGGTTTCTACGAGCAGTACTTC. This sequence encodes CASSQDFAGFYEQYF.

V gene TRBV25-1 combines with J gene TRBJ2-1; TRBD2 might be the D (6 bases). In germline, CDR1 is MGHDK, CDR2 SYGVNS. V was shortened by 6 bases and J by 8 bases, with 20 bases between the two germline ends. CDR3 length: 15 residues. The CDR3 DNA reads TGTGCCAGCAGGGAAGCGGGCAGGTCCGGCGATGAGCAGTTCTTC. Its protein product is CASREAGRSGDEQFF.

This chain joins TRBV5-4 and TRBJ2-3; D not resolved. This CDR3 contains 14 residues. Germline V gives CDR1 SGHNT, CDR2 YYREEE (reference sequence). Trimming removed 4 bases at V and 5 bases at J, with 14 bases between. The CDR3 here is CASSHGRLEDTQYF. In DNA, the CDR3 is TGTGCCAGCAGCCATGGCCGATTGGAAGATACGCAGTATTTT. Full variable domain (rest looked up from reference TRBV5-4 and TRBJ2-3): ETGVTQSPTHLIKTRGQQVTLRCSSQSGHNTVSWYQQALGQGPQFIFQYYREEENGRGNFPPRFSGLQFPNYSSELNVNALELDDSALYLCASSHGRLEDTQYFGPGTRLTVL.

The chain is built from TRBV29-1 and TRBJ1-1, with 10 bases lining up with TRBD1. The CDR3 extends over 15 amino acids. Germline CDR1 is SQVTM and CDR2 is ANQGSEA. V shed 4 bases, J shed 1 base, and the junction held 6 bases outside the gene matches. The CDR3 region is CSVAPGTGANTEAFF. DNA for the CDR3: TGCAGCGTTGCGCCCGGGACAGGGGCGAACACTGAAGCTTTCTTT.

This clone was detected only a few times. The chain combines TRBV9 with TRBJ1-5; maybe TRBD1 (5 bases). The CDR3 is 15 residues long. Trimming pared 4 bases from V and 4 bases from J, leaving 15 bases between. Germline CDR1 and CDR2: SGDLS and YYNGEE. The CDR3 region has the DNA TGTGCCAGCAGCTCCTCCGGGGCGGATAATCAGCCCCAGCATTTT. Encoded protein: CASSSSGADNQPQHF.

The chain links TRBV19 to TRBJ1-6, with no clear D. V gave up 6 bases and J gave up 7 bases, with 19 bases separating them. The CDR3 covers 16 residues. CDR1 LNHDA and CDR2 SQIVND come from the germline V gene (reference sequence). The CDR3 bases are TGTGCCAGTAGCCCTTTGTCGCGACACGCAAATTCACCCCTCCACTTT. As protein: CASSPLSRHANSPLHF.

The chain employs TRBV7-9 and TRBJ2-1, with 9 positions matching TRBD2. The CDR3 loop spans 19 amino acids. The junction had 14 bases not matched to a gene; V was cut back by 5 bases and J by 0 bases. The germline CDR1 and CDR2 sequences are SEHNR and FQNEAQ (reference sequence). CDR3 DNA sequence: TGTGCCAGCAGCGATATCGGAGGGGCGGGGGGGCGCTCCTACAATGAGCAGTTCTTC. Translating it yields CASSDIGGAGGRSYNEQFF. Looking up the rest from reference TRBV7-9 and TRBJ2-1 gives the full variable domain: DTGVSQNPRHKITKRGQNVTFRCDPISEHNRLYWYRQTLGQGPEFLTYFQNEAQLEKSRLLSDRFSAERPKGSFSTLEIQRTEQGDSAMYLCASSDIGGAGGRSYNEQFFGPGTRLTVL.

The genes are TRBV29-1 and TRBJ2-7; 8 bases fit TRBD1. J lost 7 bases, V lost 1 base, and 9 bases had no gene match. Germline CDR1 reads SQVTM; CDR2 reads ANQGSEA. The length of the CDR3 is 14 residues. Written as DNA, the CDR3 is TGCAGCGTTGAAGCAAGGGACAGGAAAGGTGAGCAGTACTTC. This translates into CSVEARDRKGEQYF.